This T cell receptor (beta chain) derives from a study of blood T cell repertoires in COVID-19 (dated by TCRdb to 2019 to 2021). Regarding the complete study: Samples from collaborators originated in the United States, Italy and Spain and spanned both the acute and convalescent phases of COVID-19. The material from the prospective study consisted of cDNA or gDNA derived from T cells, B-cell-depleted T cells, or PBMCs. The dataset comprised deeply sampled blood TCRbeta repertoires from subjects exposed to, actively infected with, or recovered from COVID-19. The repertoires were released in a freely available public database intended as a resource for research on the immune response to SARS-CoV-2. The samples were drawn from two sources: the first 160 participants of the ongoing ImmuneRACE study, and 1,000 to 1,500 subjects contributed by 6 global collaborators. Nearly every sample came with metadata listing a de-identified subject ID, COVID-19 status, age in years and sex. Where available, HLA class I and class II types were obtained from metadata supplied by the sample provider rather than from assay-based typing. Points the paper makes about the study in general: Clinical and demographic metadata were provided uncurated, with the amount varying by source and participant.

Each collaborating institution followed its own protocols to collect whole blood in K2EDTA tubes. Collaborator samples were shipped for TCRbeta analysis as frozen whole blood, isolated PBMCs, or DNA extracted from either sample type. TCRbeta CDR3 regions were amplified from genomic DNA by means of the immunoSEQ Assay, a bias-controlled multiplex PCR. Per the original workflow: The number of nucleated cells in each sample was estimated from the amplification of reference gene primers within the assay. Sequence reads were collapsed and filtered to measure the absolute abundance of every unique TCRbeta CDR3 rearrangement. Productive Simpson clonality was computed per sample as the square root of Simpson's diversity index over productive rearrangements. TCRdb mirrors the immuneACCESS table, restricted to in-frame sequences. Some clones are absent from its copies; in checked studies, under half trace to an unresolved V gene, and the reason for the others is unknown. V and J calls and clone size are as listed in that table; D and trimming were resolved from the DNA. Recorded for this sample are 92,000 or so clones; about two thirds of them occurred a single time. 13% to 15% of the sample is held by the ten biggest clonotypes.

Remarks on this clone: Its antigen is not yet known. No much larger clone is present one base from it, and per-base qualities are unavailable.

The germline V gene supplies CDR1 MNHEY and CDR2 SVGAGI. At the junction V is shortened by 6 bases and J by 2 bases; bases outside the gene matches: 10. The CDR3 measures 15 amino acids from cysteine to phenylalanine. The retained sequence is limited to the CDR3, 45 bases, with the frame set at the first base. The clonotype was recovered from a woman older than 75 with acute or convalescent COVID-19. Rearrangement joined TRBV6-5 to TRBJ2-7, with TRBD2 identical over 7 junction bases. Sequenced: peripheral blood. The DNA reads as follows: TGTGCCAGCAGGACGGGACGGGGGGAAGCCTACGAGCAGTACTTC. This gives the protein CASRTGRGEAYEQYF.